Presented here are 28 T cell receptor beta chains from one specimen sequenced in a study of blood T cell repertoires in COVID-19 (dated by TCRdb to 2020 to 2022). Preparation of the library involved the immunoSEQ multiplex PCR assay. Entries here come from immuneACCESS through TCRdb and include only in-frame sequences with V and J called. Some clones fail to appear in such tables; in the studies checked, an unresolved V gene covers under half of the shortfall, and the cause of the remainder is unknown. The sample includes 150,000 to 200,000 clones, with 85% observed a single time. 3.3% of the sample is taken by the ten largest. Sequencing used peripheral blood. The receptors derive from a human donor with acute or convalescent COVID-19. The donor label of this sample is uncertain.

The gene calls are TRBV5-6 and TRBJ1-3; 9 bases map to TRBD1. Germline assignment: CDR1 SGHDT and CDR2 YYEEEE. Trimming removed 2 bases from V and 4 bases from J; junction bases left unmatched: 4. This CDR3 comprises 15 residues. The CDR3 sequence is CASSLQGAHGNTIYF. The DNA for the CDR3 is TGTGCCAGCAGCTTACAGGGGGCGCACGGAAACACCATATATTTT.

This chain uses TRBV6-6 with TRBJ1-4, with D possibly being TRBD1 (6 bases). There are 14 residues in the CDR3. CDR1 is MNHNY and CDR2 is SVGAGI in the germline V gene (reference sequence). The V end was cut by 9 bases, the J end by 5 bases, with 16 bases between. In DNA, the CDR3 is TGTGCCAGTCACAGGGATGCGAAGAATGAAAAACTGTTTTTT. Protein product: CASHRDAKNEKLFF.

V and J are TRBV15 and TRBJ1-1; D unresolved. V gave up 3 bases and J gave up 0 bases, with 11 bases separating them. The CDR3 totals 15 residues. The germline V gene has CDR1 LNHNV and CDR2 YYDKDF (reference sequence). DNA of the CDR3: TGTGCCACCAGCAGTTGGGAGGTCATGAACACTGAAGCTTTCTTT. It codes for CATSSWEVMNTEAFF.

Only a few counts were recorded for this clone. The J gene is TRBJ1-1, the V gene TRBV6-4; the D is unclear. The CDR3 spans 14 residues. With 5 bases removed from V and 1 base from J, the gap between germline ends came to 11 bases. Germline CDR1 and CDR2: MRHNA and SNTAGT. The chain's CDR3 is CASSPSPGNTEAFF. The CDR3 DNA is TGTGCCAGCAGTCCATCCCCAGGGAACACTGAAGCTTTCTTT.

This chain links TRBV19 with TRBJ1-1; maybe TRBD1 (5 bases). The ends were cut back, 3 bases at V and 0 bases at J, with 11 bases in the middle. CDR1 and CDR2 from the germline V gene are LNHDA and SQIVND (reference sequence). This CDR3 has 15 residues. In nucleotides, the CDR3 is TGTGCCAGTAGTATGGGTGCAGGGCTGAACACTGAAGCTTTCTTT. This gives the protein CASSMGAGLNTEAFF. Using reference TRBV19 and TRBJ1-1 for the parts outside the CDR3, the full variable domain is DGGITQSPKYLFRKEGQNVTLSCEQNLNHDAMYWYRQDPGQGLRLIYYSQIVNDFQKGDIAEGYSVSREKKESFPLTVTSAQKNPTAFYLCASSMGAGLNTEAFFGQGTRLTVV.

The chain joins TRBV30 to TRBJ2-2, with D possibly TRBD1 on 5 matching bases. Germline lookup yields CDR1 GTSNPN and CDR2 SVGIG (reference sequence). There are 12 residues in the CDR3. Trimming left V 3 bases short and J 3 bases short, with 5 bases between. The CDR3 sequence: CAWSRDTGELFF. For the CDR3, the DNA is TGTGCCTGGAGCAGGGACACCGGGGAGCTGTTTTTT.

The chain couples TRBV2 to TRBJ1-3; 9 bases are a match to TRBD1. This CDR3 comprises 16 residues. Germline assignment: CDR1 SNHLY and CDR2 FYNNEI. The V and J ends lost 8 bases and 0 bases, in that order; junction bases with no gene match: 8. This CDR3 is CASGLRTGASGNTIYF. The CDR3 DNA reads as TGTGCCAGCGGGTTAAGGACAGGGGCCTCTGGAAACACCATATATTTT. Variable domain in full (rest from reference TRBV2 and TRBJ1-3): EPEVTQTPSHQVTQMGQEVILRCVPISNHLYFYWYRQILGQKVEFLVSFYNNEISEKSEIFDDQFSVERPDGSNFTLKIRSTKLEDSAMYFCASGLRTGASGNTIYFGEGSWLTVV.

The chain is built from TRBV6-5 and TRBJ1-2, with D possibly matching TRBD1 (5 bases). V was pared by 2 bases and J by 7 bases, with 14 bases between. The CDR3 spans 14 residues. Per germline, CDR1 MNHEY and CDR2 SVGAGI. The CDR3 DNA sequence: TGTGCCAGCAGTTACCTTCCAGGGAACGGTGGCTACACCTTC. Protein sequence: CASSYLPGNGGYTF.

The rearrangement joins TRBV9 to TRBJ2-4; 9 bases match TRBD1. V lost 0 bases to trimming and J lost 12 bases; unmatched junction nucleotides: 13. CDR1 is SGDLS and CDR2 is YYNGEE in the germline V gene. This CDR3 has 16 amino acids. CDR3 residues: CASSVGSGQGESGQYF. The CDR3 region has the DNA TGTGCCAGCAGCGTAGGGTCGGGACAGGGTGAATCGGGTCAGTACTTC.

Only one count was recorded for this clone. V and J are TRBV6-6 and TRBJ1-4; D is unresolved. V gave up 5 bases and J gave up 5 bases, with 6 bases separating them. CDR3 size: 12 residues. CDR1 is MNHNY, CDR2 SVGAGI, per germline (reference sequence). CDR3 in DNA: TGTGCCAGCAGTGTCCAAAATGAAAAACTGTTTTTT. As protein: CASSVQNEKLFF.

This clone appeared once. The chain joins TRBV28 to TRBJ1-6, with D possibly being TRBD1 (5 bases). V was trimmed by 6 bases and J by 5 bases, leaving 11 bases between them. Germline assignment: CDR1 MDHEN and CDR2 SYDVKM. This CDR3 has 14 amino acids. CDR3 sequence reads: CASRLWGDNSPLHF. The CDR3 bases are TGTGCCAGCAGACTATGGGGGGATAATTCACCCCTCCACTTT.

This clone was detected a few times. The chain joins TRBV12-5 to TRBJ2-5, with 13 bases lining up with TRBD2. Germline CDR1 LGHNT, CDR2 FRNRAP. Trimming cost V 6 bases and J 1 base; bases outside gene matches: 8. CDR3 length: 17 amino acids. This CDR3 is CASGKTSGGRSQETQYF. CDR3 bases: TGTGCTAGTGGGAAGACTAGCGGGGGGCGGAGCCAAGAGACCCAGTACTTC.

The J gene is TRBJ2-1, the V gene TRBV5-4, with TRBD2 matching 12 bases. The V gene end was trimmed by 3 bases and the J gene end by 6 bases; junction bases not matched to a gene: 7. The CDR3 spans 16 residues. Germline V gene data show CDR1 as SGHNT and CDR2 as YYREEE (reference sequence). The CDR3 region has the DNA TGTGCCAGCAGCTCGCTAGCGGGGGGGATGGGCAATGAGCAGTTCTTC. Translated, it gives CASSSLAGGMGNEQFF.

This clone was detected ten times or more. The chain carries TRBV7-8 and TRBJ2-7; possible D gene TRBD1, 6 bases. Germline V gene data show CDR1 as SGHVS and CDR2 as FQNEAQ. The CDR3 is 15 residues long. V was pared by 0 bases and J by 5 bases, with 14 bases between. The CDR3 DNA follows: TGTGCCAGCAGCTTAGCGCCAGGCAGGGGTGACGAGCAGTACTTC. Protein sequence: CASSLAPGRGDEQYF. Filled out from reference TRBV7-8 and TRBJ2-7, the complete variable domain reads GAGVSQSPRYKVAKRGQDVALRCDPISGHVSLFWYQQALGQGPEFLTYFQNEAQLDKSGLPSDRFFAERPEGSVSTLKIQRTQQEDSAVYLCASSLAPGRGDEQYFGPGTRLTVT.

The chain combines TRBV9 with TRBJ1-1; perhaps TRBD1 as D (5 bases). Germline CDR1 SGDLS, CDR2 YYNGEE. This CDR3 is 14 amino acids long. Trimming left V 0 bases short and J 3 bases short, with 9 bases between. The CDR3 nucleotides are TGTGCCAGCAGCGTAGTCGACAGTTACACTGAAGCTTTCTTT. Protein: CASSVVDSYTEAFF.

This chain connects TRBV5-1 to TRBJ1-1, with D uncertain. Germline CDR1 SGHRS, CDR2 YFSETQ. The CDR3 runs 13 residues. The germline V and J ends were trimmed by 0 bases and 1 base, with 4 bases remaining between them. The DNA of the CDR3 is TGCGCCAGCAGCTTGGCCAGGAACACTGAAGCTTTCTTT. Protein sequence: CASSLARNTEAFF.

This rearrangement joins TRBV5-1 to TRBJ2-1; 12 bases align to TRBD1. Unmatched junction bases numbered 9, after V lost 4 bases and J lost 7 bases. Germline V CDR1 and CDR2: SGHRS, YFSETQ. This CDR3 region has 16 residues. Here the CDR3 DNA reads TGCGCCAGCAGCCCAGGGACAGGGGGCCTGATGAATGAGCAGTTCTTC. This codes for CASSPGTGGLMNEQFF.

This chain uses TRBV3-1 (or the pseudogene TRBV3-2) with TRBJ2-1, with D possibly matching TRBD1 (6 bases). Germline V gives CDR1 LGHDT, CDR2 YNNKEL (reference sequence). V lost 6 bases and J 7 bases, leaving 16 bases between the germline ends. This CDR3 is built from 14 residues. The CDR3 is CASSLMDRLNEQFF. The CDR3 DNA follows: TGTGCCAGCAGTCTGATGGACAGACTTAATGAGCAGTTCTTC.

The chain links TRBV4-1 to TRBJ2-2, with 10 nucleotides matching TRBD1. V shed 3 bases, J shed 6 bases, and the junction held 10 bases outside the gene matches. Germline V gene sequence: CDR1 MGHRA, CDR2 YSYEKL. The CDR3 has 17 amino acids. The CDR3 is CASSQRPGQGNPGELFF. CDR3 bases: TGCGCCAGCAGCCAGCGACCGGGACAGGGGAATCCCGGGGAGCTGTTTTTT.

The J gene is TRBJ2-7, the V gene TRBV6-2 or TRBV6-3; a possible D gene is TRBD2 (5 bases). Germline V lookup: CDR1 MNHEY, CDR2 SVGEGT. The CDR3 loop spans 15 amino acids. V lost 2 bases to trimming and J lost 6 bases, with 17 bases between them. The chain's CDR3 is CASSYPPSGIVEQYF. As DNA, the CDR3 is TGTGCCAGCAGTTACCCCCCCTCGGGGATTGTCGAGCAGTACTTC.

The chain has TRBV28 and TRBJ1-2; D not certain. The CDR3 loop spans 12 amino acids. V gave up 5 bases and J gave up 12 bases, with 16 bases separating them. Germline loops: CDR1 MDHEN, CDR2 SYDVKM. The CDR3 coding sequence is TGTGCCAGCAGTCCAACATACCTCGGGAACACCTTC. Translated: CASSPTYLGNTF.

The chain uses TRBV27 and TRBJ1-5, with a weak D call TRBD1 (6 bases). In germline, CDR1 is MNHEY, CDR2 SMNVEV (reference sequence). This CDR3 has 14 residues. V lost 3 bases to trimming and J lost 6 bases, with 12 bases between them. Here the CDR3 DNA reads TGTGCCAGCAGTTTTGGGGGGGCAGGTCAGCCCCAGCATTTT. Its protein product is CASSFGGAGQPQHF.

V and J are TRBV20-1 and TRBJ2-3; tentatively, D is TRBD2 (6 bases). The germline V gene encodes CDR1 DFQATT and CDR2 SNEGSKA (reference sequence). Trimming shortened V by 3 bases and J by 4 bases, and 11 bases separated the two germline ends. This CDR3 has 13 amino acids. Here the CDR3 reads CSASFSGADTQYF. The CDR3 DNA is TGCAGTGCTAGTTTTAGCGGCGCAGATACGCAGTATTTT.

Of note for this clone: The same CDR3 is also encoded by other DNA sequences in this sample. The chain's CDR3 is CASSQGYQPQHF. The CDR3 region has the DNA TGTGCCAGCAGTCAGGGGTATCAGCCCCAGCATTTT. The chain joins TRBV6-5 to TRBJ1-5; D is possibly TRBD1 (6 bases). Trimming took off 5 bases at V and 5 bases at J, with 7 bases between the two ends. The CDR3 runs 12 residues. Germline V gene data show CDR1 as MNHEY and CDR2 as SVGAGI.

The chain recombines TRBV7-3 with TRBJ2-2, with D possibly being TRBD2 (6 bases). The CDR3 sequence is 16 residues long. Germline assignment: CDR1 SGHTA and CDR2 FQGTGA. V lost 4 bases to trimming and J lost 5 bases, with 17 bases between them. The CDR3 region is CASSSLRGTGTGELFF. The CDR3 region has the DNA TGTGCCAGCAGCTCCCTCCGGGGGACGGGGACCGGGGAGCTGTTTTTT.

The chain employs TRBV5-1 and TRBJ2-5; 10 bases match TRBD1. This CDR3 comprises 11 residues. CDR1 and CDR2 (germline): SGHRS, YFSETQ. V shed 7 bases and J 10 bases; nucleotides not matched to a gene: 4. The CDR3 sequence: CASGTGVDQYF. In nucleotides, the CDR3 is TGCGCCAGCGGGACAGGGGTCGACCAGTACTTC.

The chain carries TRBV4-1 and TRBJ2-1, with D possibly matching TRBD1 (6 bases). Trimming took 4 bases from V and 0 from J, leaving 19 bases between them. This CDR3 comprises 18 residues. The germline V gene has CDR1 MGHRA and CDR2 YSYEKL. The CDR3 reads CASSLPRGTSSSYNEQFF. CDR3 sequence (DNA): TGCGCCAGCAGCCTCCCAAGGGGGACATCCAGCTCCTACAATGAGCAGTTCTTC.

CDR3 sequence: CASIGTGVSPLHF. CDR3 DNA sequence: TGTGCCAGTATCGGGACAGGGGTCTCACCCCTCCACTTT. The chain carries TRBV19 and TRBJ1-6; 10 nucleotides line up with TRBD1. Germline CDR1 reads LNHDA; CDR2 reads SQIVND (reference sequence). The junction had 4 bases not matched to a gene; V was cut back by 7 bases and J by 10 bases. This CDR3 is built from 13 residues.